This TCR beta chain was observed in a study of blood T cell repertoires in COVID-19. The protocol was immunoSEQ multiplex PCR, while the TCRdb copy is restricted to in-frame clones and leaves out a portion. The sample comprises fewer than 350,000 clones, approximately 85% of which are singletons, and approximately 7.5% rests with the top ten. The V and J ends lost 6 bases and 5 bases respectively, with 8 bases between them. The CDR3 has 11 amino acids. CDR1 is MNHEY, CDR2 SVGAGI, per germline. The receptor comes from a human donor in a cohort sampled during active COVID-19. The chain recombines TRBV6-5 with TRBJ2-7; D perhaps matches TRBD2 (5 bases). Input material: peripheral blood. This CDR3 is CASSPRDEQYF. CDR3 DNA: TGTGCCAGCAGCCCGAGGGACGAGCAGTACTTC.